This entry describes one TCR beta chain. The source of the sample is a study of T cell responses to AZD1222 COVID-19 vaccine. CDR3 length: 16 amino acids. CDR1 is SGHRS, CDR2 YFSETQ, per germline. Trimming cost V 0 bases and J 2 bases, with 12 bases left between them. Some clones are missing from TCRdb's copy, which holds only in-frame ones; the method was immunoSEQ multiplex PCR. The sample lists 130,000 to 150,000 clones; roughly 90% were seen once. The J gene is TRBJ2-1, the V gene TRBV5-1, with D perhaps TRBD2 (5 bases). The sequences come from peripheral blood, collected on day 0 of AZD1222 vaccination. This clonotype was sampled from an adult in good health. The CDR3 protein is CASSLVAGYAYNEQFF. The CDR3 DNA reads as TGCGCCAGCAGCTTGGTTGCGGGCTACGCCTACAATGAGCAGTTCTTC. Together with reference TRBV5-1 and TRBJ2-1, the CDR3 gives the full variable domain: KAGVTQTPRYLIKTRGQQVTLSCSPISGHRSVSWYQQTPGQGLQFLFEYFSETQRNKGNFPGRFSGRQFSNSRSEMNVSTLELGDSALYLCASSLVAGYAYNEQFFGPGTRLTVL.